This TCR beta chain was captured in a study of cytomegalovirus exposure and HLA in healthy donors. General observations from the study: The likely explanation for a cluster of highly shared sequence variants was sequencing artifact.

V dropped 1 base and J dropped 7 bases, with 11 bases sitting between them. Per the germline V gene, CDR1 is SEHNR and CDR2 is FQNEAQ (reference sequence). There are 15 residues in the CDR3. All donors participated as healthy donors of bone marrow. A word on this clone: Its antigen is unknown.

Primers: 60 Vbeta forward and 13 Jbeta reverse. Clones were read by immunoSEQ multiplex PCR, and TCRdb kept only the in-frame ones, dropping some. The table lists 60,000 to 70,000 clones, 70% to 85% of them singletons. The sequenced sample consisted of PBMCs. The clonotype originates from a man in his 60s in good health and CMV-seropositive. V is TRBV7-9 and J is TRBJ1-6; D may be TRBD1 (5 bases). CDR3 DNA sequence: TGTGCCAGCAGCTTAGGCAGGGTAACGAATTCACCCCTCCACTTT. Protein product: CASSLGRVTNSPLHF.